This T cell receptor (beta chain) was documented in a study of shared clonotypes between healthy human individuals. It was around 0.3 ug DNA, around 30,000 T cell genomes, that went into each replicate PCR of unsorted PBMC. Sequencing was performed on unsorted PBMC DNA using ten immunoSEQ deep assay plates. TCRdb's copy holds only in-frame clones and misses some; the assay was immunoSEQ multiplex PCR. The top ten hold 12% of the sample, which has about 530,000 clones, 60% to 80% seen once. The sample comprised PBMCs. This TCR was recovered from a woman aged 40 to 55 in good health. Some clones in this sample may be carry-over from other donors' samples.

In DNA, the CDR3 is TGTGCCAGCAGTTTGATTTGGAGGACAGGGAAGCTAGATACGCAGTATTTT. Translating gives CASSLIWRTGKLDTQYF. This rearrangement joins TRBV28 to TRBJ2-3, with TRBD1 matching over 8 bases. With V trimmed by 3 bases and J by 5 bases, 13 bases remained unmatched. The CDR3 has 17 amino acids. The germline V gene has CDR1 MDHEN and CDR2 SYDVKM.